This entry concerns a single T cell receptor beta chain. The sample comes from a study of Ad26.COV2.S vaccination and SARS-CoV-2 variants. In the study overall: Into the muscle, Ad26.COV2.S was dosed once or twice, 56 days apart.

Sequencing used immunoSEQ multiplex PCR; TCRdb keeps in-frame clones, though not all of them. The table includes some 500,000 clones, 80% to 90% detected once. The CDR3 consists of 19 residues. Germline values: CDR1 LNHNV, CDR2 YYDKDF (reference sequence). V was trimmed by 0 bases and J by 4 bases, leaving 21 bases between them. Treatment meaning: around 19 received Ad26.COV2.S at low or high dose, single or two shots; about 5 received placebo; per-sample allocation not given. Each sample was drawn 63 days after the first injection (of vaccine or placebo). The sequence derives from a person aged 18 to 65 who received the Ad26.COV2.S COVID-19 vaccine or a placebo. The sequencing here drew on peripheral blood, taken in a trial of Ad26.COV2.S vaccine versus placebo. The chain is built from TRBV15 and TRBJ2-2, with D perhaps TRBD1 or TRBD2 (5 bases each). CDR3 nucleotide sequence: TGTGCCACCAGCAGAGATCGGTTTTTAATCGGGACGGGCACCGGGGAGCTGTTTTTT. Residues: CATSRDRFLIGTGTGELFF. Looking up the rest from reference TRBV15 and TRBJ2-2 gives the full variable domain: DAMVIQNPRYQVTQFGKPVTLSCSQTLNHNVMYWYQQKSSQAPKLLFHYYDKDFNNEADTPDNFQSRRPNTSFCFLDIRSPGLGDTAMYLCATSRDRFLIGTGTGELFFGEGSRLTVL.